The 7 T cell receptor beta chains reported below all come from one sample, sequenced in a study of cytomegalovirus exposure and HLA in healthy donors (dated by TCRdb to the late 2010s). The method was the immunoSEQ multiplex PCR assay. The multiplex PCR relied on a mix of 60 forward primers for TCR Vbeta segments and 13 reverse primers for TCR Jbeta segments. TCRdb's version of the immuneACCESS table is confined to in-frame rearrangements and falls short of the full clone set. An unresolved V gene accounts for under half of the shortfall where checked; the remainder is of unknown origin. This sample holds approximately 180,000 clones; 81% were observed only once. The ten largest clones capture approximately 1.8% of the sample. Sequencing was performed on PBMCs. The receptors originated from a man aged 18 to 30 in good health and CMV-seronegative.

V gene TRBV15 combines with J gene TRBJ2-7; TRBD1 aligns across 9 bases. The V segment lost 4 bases and the J segment 5 bases; nucleotides outside the gene matches: 9. CDR3 length: 15 residues. The germline CDR1 and CDR2 sequences are LNHNV and YYDKDF (reference sequence). The CDR3 DNA reads TGTGCCACCAGCACGTCCGGGACAGGGCACGACGAGCAGTACTTC. Amino acids: CATSTSGTGHDEQYF.

This clone was found a few times. The rearrangement uses TRBV7-8 and TRBJ1-4; 8 nucleotides align to TRBD1. V dropped 3 bases and J dropped 7; count of bases not matched to a gene: 4. The CDR3 is 14 residues long. Germline-derived CDR1 and CDR2 are SGHVS and FQNEAQ. The CDR3 sequence is CASSFLDRGEKLFF. CDR3 DNA sequence: TGTGCCAGCAGCTTTCTCGACAGGGGTGAAAAACTGTTTTTT.

The rearrangement uses TRBV29-1 and TRBJ2-7, with unresolved D. The CDR3 length is 11 residues. The germline V gene has CDR1 SQVTM and CDR2 ANQGSEA. V lost 7 bases and J lost 0, with 7 bases in between. In nucleotides, the CDR3 is TGCAGCGCGAGAGTCTCCTACGAGCAGTACTTC. It translates to CSARVSYEQYF.

The chain employs TRBV6-5 and TRBJ2-7, with D perhaps matching TRBD1 (6 bases). V was clipped by 2 bases and J by 4 bases, with 12 bases between them. The CDR3 contains 14 residues. Germline CDR1 reads MNHEY; CDR2 reads SVGAGI. CDR3 sequence: CASSYAQGNYEQYF. For the CDR3, the DNA is TGTGCCAGCAGTTACGCGCAGGGGAATTACGAGCAGTACTTC.

This chain connects TRBV19 to TRBJ2-2; weak D call: TRBD1 (6 bases). Germline CDR1 is LNHDA and CDR2 is SQIVND (reference sequence). The CDR3 contains 18 residues. Trimming stripped 1 base from V and 7 bases from J, with 22 bases between. The CDR3 reads CASSIAPDAGVYVGELFF. The DNA for the CDR3 is TGTGCCAGTAGTATAGCTCCTGACGCAGGGGTCTATGTCGGGGAGCTGTTTTTT.

V is TRBV5-1 and J is TRBJ2-1; 9 bases are a match to TRBD1. V lost 0 bases and J lost 6; bases outside the gene matches: 13. This CDR3 has 18 amino acids. Germline loops: CDR1 SGHRS, CDR2 YFSETQ. Here the CDR3 DNA reads TGCGCCAGCAGCTTGGTGATCCCGACAGGGGGAATGATCAATGAGCAGTTCTTC. It is translated as CASSLVIPTGGMINEQFF. Using reference TRBV5-1 and TRBJ2-1 for the parts outside the CDR3, the full variable domain is KAGVTQTPRYLIKTRGQQVTLSCSPISGHRSVSWYQQTPGQGLQFLFEYFSETQRNKGNFPGRFSGRQFSNSRSEMNVSTLELGDSALYLCASSLVIPTGGMINEQFFGPGTRLTVL.

The chain joins TRBV28 to TRBJ2-6; 8 positions agree with TRBD1. J gave up 5 bases and V 5 bases, and 5 bases lay outside the gene matches. This CDR3 contains 15 residues. In germline, CDR1 is MDHEN, CDR2 SYDVKM. The CDR3 region has the DNA TGTGCCAGCAGTCAAGGACAGGGCTGGGCCAACGTCCTGACTTTC. Protein sequence: CASSQGQGWANVLTF.